The table lists the clone carrying this T cell receptor (beta chain) with a few counts. The antigen remains undetermined. Germline values: CDR1 MNHEY, CDR2 SVGEGT. The ends lost 0 bases at V and 5 bases at J; junction bases unmatched: 6. CDR3 size: 15 residues. TCRdb processed the RT-PCR reads anew with MiXCR; each CDR3 protein has one entry. The sample shows 500,000 to 600,000 distinct CDR3 sequences, around 8% of them seen only once. The entry originates in a study of response to subunit inactivated influenza vaccine. Findings and caveats of the study: T cells newly recruited by each seasonal influenza vaccination are few, the authors suggested.

The rearrangement uses TRBV6-2 or TRBV6-3 and TRBJ2-7, with 8 bases identical to TRBD1. Sequenced material: PBMCs from blood, taken 23 months after vaccination. This sequence originates from a man aged 50-75 years who received an inactivated influenza vaccine. CDR3 in amino acids: CASSYSADRVDEQYF. Here the CDR3 DNA reads TGTGCCAGCAGTTACTCGGCGGACAGGGTGGACGAGCAGTACTTC.